This record covers a single T cell receptor beta chain. The antigen is unknown. Via MiXCR, TCRdb re-called the 5' RACE reads, giving one row per CDR3 protein. The sample shows some 760,000 distinct CDR3 sequences, roughly 18% of them seen only once. These data belong to a study of identical twins. Study-wide results and caveats: Within monozygotic twins, out-of-frame TCR alpha sharing was underestimated by the models. Rather than following the same donors, the conclusions depended on cross-sectional statistical analysis.

Germline CDR1 is MNHEY and CDR2 is SVGAGI. Trimming removed 6 bases from V and 8 bases from J; junction bases left unmatched: 10. The length of the CDR3 is 14 residues. These data were also reused for a study on T cells expressing NK-cell markers. According to that study: In a group of 5 or 6 donors, dominant NKG2C+ clonotypes represented about 1.0-7.5% of CD8+ T cells. Whether the expanded NKG2C+ T cell clones recognized HCMV remained unclear.

This chain links TRBV6-5 with TRBJ2-1; 7 nucleotides agree with TRBD2. This TCR was sampled from a woman aged 18 to 35 in good health. The specimen sequenced was PBMCs. Here the CDR3 DNA reads TGTGCCAGCAGCTATGGACTAGATAGAGATGAGCAGTTCTTC. Translated: CASSYGLDRDEQFF.